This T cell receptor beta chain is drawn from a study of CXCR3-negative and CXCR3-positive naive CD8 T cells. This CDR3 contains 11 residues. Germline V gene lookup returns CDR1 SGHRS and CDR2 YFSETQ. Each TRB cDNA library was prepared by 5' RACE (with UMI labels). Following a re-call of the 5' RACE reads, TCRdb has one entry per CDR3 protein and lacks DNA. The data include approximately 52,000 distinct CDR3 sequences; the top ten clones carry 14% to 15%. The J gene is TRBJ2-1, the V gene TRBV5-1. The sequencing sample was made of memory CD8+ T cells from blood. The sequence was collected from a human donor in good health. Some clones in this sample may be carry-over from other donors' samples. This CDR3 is CASSRLDEQFF.